This T cell receptor beta chain is drawn from a study of T cell responses to AZD1222 COVID-19 vaccine. Overall study findings and caveats: There were vaccine-associated CD4 TCRs across spike, dominant at 160-218 and 743-854. Close to half of spike-specific TCRs reportedly recognize unmutated variant regions. No repertoire was sampled before or during the peak T cell response, only after it.

Trimming removed 1 base at V and 3 bases at J, with 0 bases between. Germline V gene data show CDR1 as KGHSH and CDR2 as LQKENI. The CDR3 is 11 amino acids. Worth noting for this clone: What it binds is not known. The sample contains more than one DNA sequence encoding this CDR3.

Assay: immunoSEQ multiplex PCR; the TCRdb copy retains only in-frame clones and omits some. Among about 110,000 clones listed, about 88% were seen once. The V and J genes are TRBV18 and TRBJ2-5; D is unclear. The starting material was peripheral blood, obtained on day 0 of AZD1222 vaccination. The sequence was collected from an adult in good health. DNA of the CDR3: TGTGCCAGCTCACCACAAGAGACCCAGTACTTC. As protein: CASSPQETQYF. The full variable domain, with the rest looked up from reference TRBV18 and TRBJ2-5, is NAGVMQNPRHLVRRRGQEARLRCSPMKGHSHVYWYRQLPEEGLKFMVYLQKENIIDESGMPKERFSAEFPKEGPSILRIQQVVRGDSAAYFCASSPQETQYFGPGTRLLVL.